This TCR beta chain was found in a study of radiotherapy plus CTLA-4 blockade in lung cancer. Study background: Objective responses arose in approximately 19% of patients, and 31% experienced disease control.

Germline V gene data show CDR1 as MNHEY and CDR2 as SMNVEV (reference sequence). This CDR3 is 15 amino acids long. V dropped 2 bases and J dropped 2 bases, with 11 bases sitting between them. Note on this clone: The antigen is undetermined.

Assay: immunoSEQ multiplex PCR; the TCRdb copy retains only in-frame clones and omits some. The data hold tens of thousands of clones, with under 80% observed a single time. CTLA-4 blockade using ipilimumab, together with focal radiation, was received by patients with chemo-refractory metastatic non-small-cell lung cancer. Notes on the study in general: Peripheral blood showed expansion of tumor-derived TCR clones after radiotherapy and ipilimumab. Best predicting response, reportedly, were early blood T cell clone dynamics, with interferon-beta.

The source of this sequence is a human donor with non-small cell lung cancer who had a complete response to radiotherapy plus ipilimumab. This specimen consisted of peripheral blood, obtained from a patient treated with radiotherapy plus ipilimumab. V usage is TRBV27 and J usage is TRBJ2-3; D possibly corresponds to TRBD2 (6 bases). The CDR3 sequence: CASSLKGLNTDTQYF. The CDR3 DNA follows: TGTGCCAGCAGTTTAAAGGGACTTAACACAGATACGCAGTATTTT.